Listed below are T cell receptor beta chains from one sample, sequenced in a study of blood T cell repertoires in COVID-19. The repertoire was sequenced with immunoSEQ multiplex PCR; TCRdb's copy has only in-frame clones and lacks some. The top ten hold roughly 52% of the sample, which has fewer than 20,000 clones, 70% to 90% seen once. Sequencing used peripheral blood. The receptors originated from a human donor in a cohort sampled during active COVID-19. CDR3s include the opening cysteine and the closing phenylalanine or tryptophan. A D gene is named only where the DNA matches it firmly. Part of the rows lack a size; the others show once, few, many or a class for expanded clones.

abundance	v_gene	d_gene	j_gene	CDR3aa	CDR3nt
once	TRBV14	TRBD1	TRBJ2-7	CASSHLIQGASYEQYF	TGTGCCAGCAGCCACCTTATCCAGGGGGCCTCCTACGAGCAGTACTTC
-	TRBV19	TRBD1	TRBJ2-3	CATLDRGLGTDTQYF	TGTGCCACCCTGGACAGGGGGTTAGGCACAGATACGCAGTATTTT
-	TRBV18	-	TRBJ1-4	CASSGAGDEKLFF	TGTGCCAGCTCAGGGGCGGGAGATGAAAAACTGTTTTTT
-	TRBV6-2/TRBV6-3	TRBD2	TRBJ2-7	CASSKTTSGGYSYEQYF	TGTGCCAGCAGTAAAACAACTAGCGGGGGATACTCCTACGAGCAGTACTTC
-	TRBV3-1/TRBV3-2	-	TRBJ2-3	CASSQVTPRTDTQYF	TGTGCCAGCAGCCAAGTAACTCCCCGCACAGATACGCAGTATTTT
-	TRBV6-5	-	TRBJ1-2	CATKGVYVYGYTF	TGTGCCACCAAGGGGGTTTATGTCTATGGCTACACCTTC
-	TRBV6-5	TRBD1	TRBJ1-2	CASSYHGGQGNYGYTF	TGTGCCAGCAGTTACCACGGGGGACAGGGCAACTATGGCTACACCTTC
-	TRBV5-8	-	TRBJ1-4	CASSSWGNEAGEKLFF	TGTGCCAGCAGCTCTTGGGGAAATGAGGCGGGTGAAAAACTGTTTTTT
-	TRBV2	-	TRBJ1-1	CASSEWGGGGDEAFF	TGTGCCAGCAGTGAATGGGGAGGGGGAGGAGATGAAGCTTTCTTT
-	TRBV5-1	TRBD1	TRBJ1-6	CASSSGQGGNSPLHF	TGCGCCAGCAGCTCCGGACAGGGTGGTAATTCACCCCTCCACTTT
-	TRBV7-9	TRBD1	TRBJ2-7	CASSSLGTGGIYEQYF	TGTGCCAGCAGCTCGTTAGGGACAGGGGGGATCTACGAGCAGTACTTC
-	TRBV10-2	-	TRBJ1-5	CASSDRVNQPQHF	TGCGCCAGCAGTGACAGGGTCAATCAGCCCCAGCATTTT
-	TRBV30	-	TRBJ1-5	CASTWGGNQPQHF	TGTGCCTCCACTTGGGGGGGCAATCAGCCCCAGCATTTT
-	TRBV5-1	TRBD1	TRBJ2-2	CASSLEGGRLPGGKTGELFF	TGCGCCAGCAGCTTGGAAGGGGGCCGACTGCCAGGGGGAAAAACCGGGGAGCTGTTTTTT
-	TRBV4-1	-	TRBJ2-2	CASSQEGGRGTGGELFF	TGCGCCAGCAGCCAAGAAGGGGGCAGGGGGACTGGAGGGGAGCTGTTTTTT
-	TRBV6-5	-	TRBJ2-7	CASSRQATYEQYF	TGTGCCAGCAGTCGGCAGGCTACCTACGAGCAGTACTTC
-	TRBV2	-	TRBJ1-4	CASSEERGSNEKLFF	TGTGCCAGCAGTGAAGAGCGGGGGTCTAATGAAAAACTGTTTTTT
-	TRBV11-2	-	TRBJ1-1	CASSRTRQGTEAFF	TGTGCCAGCAGTCGGACAAGGCAAGGCACTGAAGCTTTCTTT
-	TRBV6-6	TRBD2	TRBJ2-1	CASSWTSIINYNEQFF	TGTGCCAGCAGCTGGACTAGCATAATCAACTACAATGAGCAGTTCTTC
-	TRBV11-2	-	TRBJ1-2	CASSLVRGHGYTF	TGTGCCAGCAGCTTGGTCAGGGGTCATGGCTACACCTTC
-	TRBV5-1	-	TRBJ2-1	CASSVPRTSYNEQFF	TGCGCCAGCAGCGTCCCCCGGACTTCCTACAATGAGCAGTTCTTC
-	TRBV25-1	TRBD1	TRBJ1-4	CASSVWTGLTEKLFF	TGTGCCAGCAGTGTATGGACAGGGCTTACGGAAAAACTGTTTTTT
-	TRBV5-1	-	TRBJ1-2	CASTSGGSESGYTF	TGCGCCAGCACCTCGGGGGGGAGCGAAAGTGGCTACACCTTC
-	TRBV11-2	-	TRBJ2-7	CASSLYSYEQYF	TGTGCCAGCAGCTTATACAGCTACGAGCAGTACTTC
-	TRBV5-8	-	TRBJ2-3	CASTVDSSTDTQYF	TGTGCCAGCACCGTCGACAGTAGCACAGATACGCAGTATTTT
-	TRBV5-1	-	TRBJ2-2	CASSLAYVVGAKNTGELFF	TGCGCCAGCAGCTTGGCCTACGTCGTGGGGGCGAAGAACACCGGGGAGCTGTTTTTT
-	TRBV30	-	TRBJ1-5	CAWSEKGQGGNQPQHF	TGTGCCTGGAGTGAAAAAGGACAAGGTGGCAATCAGCCCCAGCATTTT
-	TRBV2	-	TRBJ2-6	CASSRGSGANVLTF	TGTGCCAGCAGCAGAGGCTCTGGGGCCAACGTCCTGACTTTC
-	TRBV5-1	-	TRBJ2-3	CASSRGGNTDTQYF	TGCGCCAGCTCCCGAGGAGGGAACACAGATACGCAGTATTTT
-	TRBV18	TRBD1	TRBJ1-1	CASSLQGVGNTEAFF	TGTGCCAGCTCACTGCAGGGGGTTGGGAACACTGAAGCTTTCTTT
-	TRBV6-2/TRBV6-3	-	TRBJ2-5	CASSYSPGHEETQYF	TGTGCCAGCAGTTACTCGCCAGGGCATGAAGAGACCCAGTACTTC
few	TRBV5-1	TRBD1	TRBJ1-1	CASSPGQENTEAFF	TGCGCCAGCAGCCCGGGACAGGAGAACACTGAAGCTTTCTTT
-	TRBV6-1	-	TRBJ1-1	CASSEIMNTEAFF	TGTGCCAGCAGTGAAATCATGAACACTGAAGCTTTCTTT
-	TRBV6-6	TRBD1	TRBJ1-2	CACYGQDGYGYTF	TGTGCCTGCTACGGACAGGACGGCTATGGCTACACCTTC
-	TRBV15	TRBD1	TRBJ1-5	CATSNKRTGNNQPQHF	TGTGCCACCAGCAATAAGCGGACAGGCAACAATCAGCCCCAGCATTTT
-	TRBV12-3/TRBV12-4	-	TRBJ1-2	CASSPGVSYGYTF	TGTGCCAGCAGTCCAGGGGTAAGCTATGGCTACACCTTC
-	TRBV3-1/TRBV3-2	-	TRBJ1-6	CASSLKGIGGNYNSPLHF	TGTGCCAGCAGCCTTAAAGGAATAGGGGGAAACTATAATTCACCCCTCCACTTT
-	TRBV10-3	-	TRBJ1-2	CAISESLGTGPDGYTF	TGTGCCATCAGTGAGTCTTTAGGAACAGGTCCTGATGGCTACACCTTC
-	TRBV7-2	-	TRBJ2-3	CASSLALSLADTQYF	TGTGCCAGCAGCTTAGCGCTTAGCCTTGCAGATACGCAGTATTTT
-	TRBV11-2	TRBD1	TRBJ1-1	CASSSSPGQGYPEAFF	TGTGCCAGCAGCTCGTCTCCGGGACAGGGGTACCCTGAAGCTTTCTTT
-	TRBV6-5	TRBD1	TRBJ2-3	CATRQGASTDTQYF	TGTGCCACGAGACAGGGGGCAAGCACAGATACGCAGTATTTT
once	TRBV6-6	TRBD1	TRBJ2-7	CASSPPGQGYYEQYF	TGTGCCAGCAGTCCCCCGGGACAGGGCTACTACGAGCAGTACTTC
-	TRBV9	TRBD1	TRBJ1-1	CASNPGQGNTEAFF	TGTGCCAGCAACCCGGGACAGGGGAACACTGAAGCTTTCTTT
-	TRBV2	TRBD1	TRBJ2-5	CASRADRAETQYF	TGTGCCAGCAGGGCTGACAGGGCAGAGACCCAGTACTTC
-	TRBV6-2/TRBV6-3	TRBD1	TRBJ1-1	CASSYAGGFTEAFF	TGTGCCAGCAGTTACGCAGGGGGATTCACTGAAGCTTTCTTT
-	TRBV11-2	-	TRBJ2-2	CASSLRGNTGELFF	TGTGCCAGCAGCTTACGGGGGAACACCGGGGAGCTGTTTTTT
-	TRBV6-2/TRBV6-3	TRBD1	TRBJ2-3	CASSFTGGALYF	TGTGCCAGCAGCTTTACAGGGGGCGCCTTGTATTTT